One sample yielded the 32 T cell receptor beta chains listed below, sequenced in a study of control samples from healthy donors and cancer patients (TCRdb year 2020). The receptor library was made with the immunoSEQ multiplex PCR assay. Entries here come from immuneACCESS through TCRdb and include only in-frame sequences with V and J called. Some clones fail to appear in such tables; in the studies checked, an unresolved V gene covers under half of the shortfall, and the cause of the remainder is unknown. The sample table lists 55,000 to 90,000 clones, 84% of them with a count of one. The ten largest clonotypes hold under 30% of the sample. The sequencing sample was made of blood. These receptors all come from a man in his forties or fifties in good health.

The chain couples TRBV15 to TRBJ2-2; D is unresolved. The CDR3 runs to 15 residues. CDR1 and CDR2 (germline): LNHNV, YYDKDF (reference sequence). V was shortened by 0 bases and J by 4 bases, with 9 bases between the two germline ends. The CDR3 is CATSRERSGTGELFF. DNA for the CDR3: TGTGCCACCAGCAGAGAAAGGAGTGGCACCGGGGAGCTGTTTTTT.

Concerning this clone itself: One junction end does not reproduce the germline sequence, and a read error may be involved. The chain links TRBV2 to TRBJ1-2; 7 bases map to TRBD1. Germline V lookup: CDR1 SNHLY, CDR2 FYNNEI. The CDR3 loop spans 14 amino acids. The CDR3 protein is CASSHQGENYDYTF. In DNA form, the CDR3 reads TGTGCCAGCAGTCACCAGGGGGAGAACTATGACTACACCTTC.

The rearrangement uses TRBV5-1 and TRBJ2-3, with a weak D call TRBD2 (6 bases). The V end was cut by 5 bases, the J end by 5 bases, with 18 bases between. The CDR3 extends over 15 amino acids. Per germline, CDR1 SGHRS and CDR2 YFSETQ. CDR3 sequence (DNA): TGCGCCAGCAGTCTCTACGGGGGTGAAGGAGATACGCAGTATTTT. Translated: CASSLYGGEGDTQYF.

This clone was observed a few times. J is TRBJ2-7 and V is TRBV19; D is possibly TRBD1 (5 bases). This CDR3 has 12 amino acids. Trimming removed 5 bases at V and 5 bases at J, with 10 bases between. Germline V lookup: CDR1 LNHDA, CDR2 SQIVND (reference sequence). CDR3 in amino acids: CASSAGYHEQYF. In nucleotides, the CDR3 is TGTGCCAGTAGTGCAGGGTACCACGAGCAGTACTTC.

This chain joins TRBV4-3 and TRBJ2-1, with 9 nucleotides matching TRBD1. Germline V gene sequence: CDR1 LGHNA, CDR2 YSLEER. This CDR3 is 14 amino acids long. With 4 bases clipped from V and 8 bases from J, the junction kept 6 bases outside the gene matches. The CDR3 DNA reads as TGCGCCAGCAGCCCGTCGGACAGGGGTTATGAGCAGTTCTTC. Its protein product is CASSPSDRGYEQFF.

The chain is built from TRBV29-1 and TRBJ1-2; 7 bases map to TRBD1. The germline V gene has CDR1 SQVTM and CDR2 ANQGSEA. There are 16 residues in the CDR3. V lost 4 bases to trimming and J lost 3 bases; unmatched junction nucleotides: 14. The DNA of the CDR3 is TGCAGCGTTGGTGGGGGTGAACAGGGGAGGTACTATGGCTACACCTTC. Translated, it gives CSVGGGEQGRYYGYTF.

The V gene is TRBV7-2, the J gene TRBJ2-7; D tentatively fits TRBD1 or TRBD2 (5 bases each). V was cut by 5 bases and J by 4 bases, with 18 bases left in between. The V gene's germline CDR1 is SGHTA and CDR2 FQGNSA. The CDR3 covers 15 residues. CDR3 residues: CASSQYMGVGYEQYF. In DNA form, the CDR3 reads TGTGCCAGCAGCCAATATATGGGGGTAGGGTACGAGCAGTACTTC.

The rearrangement joins TRBV11-2 to TRBJ2-1; D unclear. The V end lost 5 bases, the J end lost 5 bases, and 10 bases lay between the germline ends. The CDR3 length is 13 residues. Germline V gene lookup returns CDR1 SGHAT and CDR2 FQNNGV. This CDR3 is CASSAEPDNEQFF. CDR3 in DNA: TGTGCCAGCAGCGCGGAGCCAGACAATGAGCAGTTCTTC.

This clone was observed at least ten times. The rearrangement joins TRBV6-6 to TRBJ2-7, with 13 positions matching TRBD2. This CDR3 has 16 residues. V shed 6 bases and J 7 bases; nucleotides not matched to a gene: 12. CDR1 and CDR2 (germline): MNHNY, SVGAGI (reference sequence). The chain's CDR3 is CASRGLAGAYLGEQYF. Here the CDR3 DNA reads TGTGCCAGCAGAGGACTAGCGGGAGCTTACCTAGGGGAGCAGTACTTC.

CDR3 nucleotide sequence: TGTGCCAGCATCATGTCGGGCAGGGCCGATGAGCAGTTCTTC. This translates into CASIMSGRADEQFF. J is TRBJ2-1 and V is TRBV5-5; the D gene is possibly TRBD1 (5 bases). The CDR3 spans 14 residues. The germline V and J ends were trimmed by 6 bases and 8 bases, with 18 bases remaining between them. CDR1 SGHKS and CDR2 YYEKEE come from the germline V gene (reference sequence).

The chain has TRBV5-1 and TRBJ2-7; D possibly corresponds to TRBD1 (5 bases). Germline V gene lookup returns CDR1 SGHRS and CDR2 YFSETQ. Trimming cost V 0 bases and J 3 bases, with 10 bases left between them. This CDR3 spans 14 amino acids. For the CDR3, the DNA is TGCGCCAGCAGCTTGGGAGCGCAGGGCTACGAGCAGTACTTC. It yields the protein CASSLGAQGYEQYF.

J is TRBJ2-7 and V is TRBV20-1, with a weak D call TRBD2 (5 bases). The CDR3 is made up of 14 amino acids. With 3 bases removed from V and 6 bases from J, the gap between germline ends came to 18 bases. Looked up from germline, CDR1 is DFQATT and CDR2 is SNEGSKA (reference sequence). The DNA for the CDR3 is TGCAGTGCTAGTGAGGGAGCTTCAGGCCGCGAGCAGTACTTC. Residues: CSASEGASGREQYF.

By share, this clone ranks as medium-sized. The chain joins TRBV6-4 to TRBJ1-2; D not resolved. Germline V gene lookup returns CDR1 MRHNA and CDR2 SNTAGT. The CDR3 sequence is 14 residues long. V was cut by 6 bases and J by 5 bases, with 16 bases left in between. CDR3 in amino acids: CASRDNGVAYGYTF. Written as DNA, the CDR3 is TGTGCCAGCAGAGATAACGGCGTTGCTTATGGCTACACCTTC.

The sample holds one count of this clone. V gene TRBV1 combines with J gene TRBJ2-1; the table names TRBD2, a call not compared with the DNA. TRBV1 is annotated as a pseudogene. The CDR3 has 16 residues. The CDR3 is CTSSEGGERTYNEQFF. CDR3 bases: TGCACCAGCAGCGAGGGGGGGGAAAGGACATACAATGAGCAGTTCTTC.

This clone turned up a few times. The chain carries TRBV6-1 and TRBJ1-1, with D perhaps matching TRBD1 (6 bases). The CDR3 runs 14 residues. V lost 0 bases and J lost 2, with 7 bases in between. The germline CDR1 and CDR2 sequences are MNHNS and SASEGT. In DNA, the CDR3 is TGTGCCAGCAGTGAAGCGGGGACAAACACTGAAGCTTTCTTT. Its protein product is CASSEAGTNTEAFF.

This clone was seen just once. Other DNA sequences in this specimen translate into the identical CDR3. J is TRBJ1-4 and V is TRBV6-1; 8 bases agree with TRBD1. CDR3 length equals 14 residues. The ends lost 3 bases at V and 5 bases at J; junction bases unmatched: 2. CDR1 and CDR2 from the germline V gene are MNHNS and SASEGT. DNA of the CDR3: TGTGCCAGCAGTGACCGACAGGGGAATGAAAAACTGTTTTTT. Encoded protein: CASSDRQGNEKLFF.

V is TRBV4-3 and J is TRBJ2-5, with TRBD2 matching over 8 bases. CDR1 is LGHNA and CDR2 is YSLEER in the germline V gene. The CDR3 runs to 15 residues. The junction had 4 bases not matched to a gene; V was cut back by 2 bases and J by 2 bases. CDR3 amino acids: CASSQRGGVQETQYF. CDR3 DNA sequence: TGCGCCAGCAGCCAACGGGGGGGAGTACAAGAGACCCAGTACTTC.

The chain employs TRBV4-2 and TRBJ2-5, with 11 bases that match TRBD2. The CDR3 contains 18 residues. Germline V gives CDR1 LGHNA, CDR2 YNFKEQ. V gave up 1 base and J gave up 2 bases; unmatched junction bases: 9. Written as DNA, the CDR3 is TGTGCCAGCAGCCAAGCCCCCCTGACTAGCGGGGTACAAGAGACCCAGTACTTC. Translated, it gives CASSQAPLTSGVQETQYF.

J is TRBJ2-5 and V is TRBV24-1; tentatively, D is TRBD2 (5 bases). The germline V and J ends were trimmed by 9 bases and 1 base, with 11 bases remaining between them. Germline V gene lookup returns CDR1 KGHDR and CDR2 SFDVKD. The CDR3 sequence is 13 residues long. The CDR3 DNA is TGTGCCACCGCGGGTGGGGTCCAAGAGACCCAGTACTTC. This sequence encodes CATAGGVQETQYF.

The CDR3, as DNA: TGTGCCAGCACCACTCAGGGGCAAGAGACCCAGTACTTC. Encoded protein: CASTTQGQETQYF. This chain joins TRBV13 and TRBJ2-5, with D possibly being TRBD1 (6 bases). Germline lookup yields CDR1 PRHDT and CDR2 FYEKMQ (reference sequence). Trimming left V 7 bases short and J 2 bases short, with 11 bases between. The CDR3 spans 13 residues.

The chain links TRBV4-2 to TRBJ1-2; weak D call: TRBD1 (5 bases). Germline-derived CDR1 and CDR2 are LGHNA and YNFKEQ. The CDR3 is made up of 15 amino acids. Trimming left V 4 bases short and J 4 bases short, with 16 bases between. This CDR3 reads CASSRQGGVSYGYTF. The CDR3 nucleotides are TGTGCCAGCAGCCGGCAGGGTGGGGTGTCCTATGGCTACACCTTC.

The sample holds a few counts of this clone. Additional DNA sequences in this sample encode the identical CDR3. This chain uses TRBV6-5 with TRBJ2-7, with 9 bases lining up with TRBD1. Germline-derived CDR1 and CDR2 are MNHEY and SVGAGI. V shed 5 bases, J shed 7 bases, and the junction held 6 bases outside the gene matches. This CDR3 is 13 amino acids long. CDR3 amino acids: CASSPDRGGEQYF. Written as DNA, the CDR3 is TGTGCCAGCAGTCCTGACAGGGGGGGTGAGCAGTACTTC.

The chain joins TRBV12-3 or TRBV12-4 to TRBJ1-2; 10 bases line up with TRBD1. The V segment lost 1 base and the J segment 7 bases; nucleotides outside the gene matches: 0. The CDR3 runs 13 residues. Written as DNA, the CDR3 is TGTGCCAGCAGTTTAGGGACAGGGGGTGGCTACACCTTC. Translation gives CASSLGTGGGYTF.

The V gene is TRBV19, the J gene TRBJ2-7; 9 positions agree with TRBD1. Germline CDR1 reads LNHDA; CDR2 reads SQIVND (reference sequence). V lost 4 bases, J lost 2 bases, and 3 bases stayed unmatched. There are 14 residues in the CDR3. CDR3 coding DNA: TGTGCCAGTAGTACGGGACAGGGAGCCTACGAGCAGTACTTC. Protein: CASSTGQGAYEQYF.

The chain couples TRBV6-5 to TRBJ2-3; 8 bases are shared with TRBD2. CDR3 length: 11 residues. The J segment lost 15 bases and the V segment lost 6 bases, leaving 8 bases of the junction unmatched. Germline V gene sequence: CDR1 MNHEY, CDR2 SVGAGI. The CDR3 coding sequence is TGTGCCAGCAGGTTAGCGGGATCGGATTATTTT. This translates into CASRLAGSDYF.

The V call is TRBV7-2, the J call TRBJ1-4; 9 nucleotides agree with TRBD1. The V and J ends lost 4 bases and 2 bases, in that order; junction bases with no gene match: 8. The CDR3 consists of 17 residues. CDR1 and CDR2 (germline): SGHTA, FQGNSA. CDR3 loop: CASSSGQGLATNEKLFF. The CDR3, as DNA: TGTGCCAGCAGCTCAGGACAGGGGTTAGCGACTAATGAAAAACTGTTTTTT.

V and J are TRBV28 and TRBJ1-1; D gene ambiguous. Trimming left V 7 bases short and J 0 bases short, with 3 bases between. The CDR3 extends over 11 amino acids. Germline V CDR1 and CDR2: MDHEN, SYDVKM. As DNA, the CDR3 is TGTGCCAGCAAGGTGAACACTGAAGCTTTCTTT. Encoded protein: CASKVNTEAFF.

The chain links TRBV10-2 to TRBJ2-5, with 8 nucleotides matching TRBD2. This CDR3 spans 14 amino acids. Trimming removed 2 bases from V and 7 bases from J; junction bases left unmatched: 6. Germline CDR1 is WSHSY and CDR2 is SAAADI. The CDR3 is CASSERGGLGTQYF. The CDR3 DNA sequence: TGCGCCAGCAGTGAGCGGGGGGGGCTAGGGACCCAGTACTTC.

CDR3 protein: CASSSHSPRFRELFF. The DNA of the CDR3 is TGTGCCAGCAGCTCGCACTCCCCGCGATTCCGGGAGCTGTTTTTT. The rearrangement uses TRBV4-2 and TRBJ2-2; the D is unclear. Trimming stripped 5 bases from V and 9 bases from J, with 19 bases between. Germline assignment: CDR1 LGHNA and CDR2 YNFKEQ. CDR3 length: 15 amino acids.

The rearrangement joins TRBV27 to TRBJ1-5; D remains ambiguous. The length of the CDR3 is 14 residues. Germline CDR1 reads MNHEY; CDR2 reads SMNVEV (reference sequence). V was shortened by 5 bases and J by 4 bases, with 12 bases between the two germline ends. The CDR3 sequence: CASSPSTGNQPQHF. The CDR3 nucleotides are TGTGCCAGCAGTCCGTCGACTGGGAATCAGCCCCAGCATTTT.

V usage is TRBV11-2 and J usage is TRBJ1-2; D remains ambiguous. Trimming stripped 2 bases from V and 7 bases from J, with 11 bases between. The CDR3 loop spans 13 amino acids. CDR1 and CDR2 (germline): SGHAT, FQNNGV. CDR3 in DNA: TGTGCCAGCAGCTTATCCGAGGAGGGTGGCTACACCTTC. As protein: CASSLSEEGGYTF.

The rearrangement uses TRBV3-1 (or the pseudogene TRBV3-2) and TRBJ2-7; 7 bases agree with TRBD1. The germline V gene has CDR1 LGHDT and CDR2 YNNKEL (reference sequence). The V segment lost 4 bases and the J segment 1 base; nucleotides outside the gene matches: 13. The CDR3 is 17 residues long. The CDR3 sequence: CASSPFPRGRASYEQYF. CDR3 DNA: TGTGCCAGCAGCCCCTTCCCCAGGGGGAGAGCTTCCTACGAGCAGTACTTC.